This TCR beta chain came from a study of beta chain features in type 1 diabetes (dated by TCRdb to 2016 to 2019). For the study in its entirety: Patients and healthy donors did not differ in mean age, gender distribution, total cell number or subset yield. The study compared the TCRB repertoires of sorted circulating CD4+ T cell subsets in recently diagnosed type 1 diabetes patients with those in matched healthy donors. Across all samples, around 99 million sorted cells were examined, and cell number per subset correlated strongly with RNA yield. Regulatory and stem cell-like memory subsets were isolated from only 8 patients and about eight healthy donors, whereas naive and central memory subsets came from all 30 or so donors. Here is what the overall study found, with its caveats: Sequencing cDNA rather than genomic DNA could over-represent highly expressing activated cells, although activation and CD3 levels did not differ between groups. Only small numbers of individuals were included in the HLA sub-analyses, which left unresolved whether HLA type had any influence on TCRB rearrangement. At VDJ recombination sites, patients with type 1 diabetes made fewer insertions and deleted more nucleotides, a pattern implying thymic rearrangement abnormalities. The naive, central memory and regulatory TCRB repertoires appeared to resemble one another more closely among patients than among healthy donors. PCR may preferentially amplify shorter templates, but because patient and control samples were amplified and corrected together, any resulting skew would affect both groups equally. Type 1 diabetes patients showed a moderate but significant shortening of TCRB CDR3 length in all four CD4+ subsets.

This clone was found a few times. Its binding antigen is unknown. One base away there is no much larger clone; base qualities are not given. CDR1 SQVTM and CDR2 ANQGSEA are derived from the germline V gene. Unmatched junction bases come to 4, with V trimmed by 7 bases and J by 8 bases. The CDR3 holds 12 amino acids from the cysteine to the phenylalanine. CDR3 DNA is the only sequence kept; it has 36 bases, read in frame from the first base. A single peripheral blood draw of approximately 0.11 L on average was collected from each donor into heparinised tubes. Naive, central memory, regulatory and stem cell-like memory CD4+ T cells were sorted on a BD FACSAria II using a panel including CD45RO, CCR7, CD25, CD127, CD95 and CD27. A purity above 95% was achieved for all sorted populations. PBMCs were isolated right away by Lymphoprep density gradient centrifugation and were stained directly, without culture. To minimize batch effects, samples were stained and sorted in pairs, one healthy donor with one patient per experiment.

The High Capacity cDNA Reverse Transcription Kit was used to reverse transcribe all of the isolated RNA, meaning that expressed TCRB transcripts were what got sequenced. Deep immunoSEQ sequencing was applied to naive, central memory and regulatory T cell samples, giving an average of roughly 3.6 million total reads per sample. Sorted cells were lysed in RLT buffer and RNA was extracted with DNase-treated RNeasy Micro or Mini kits, depending on cell number. To prevent cross-contamination, each cell subset was processed individually, whereas patient and healthy donor samples were processed jointly. TCRB sequences were amplified from cDNA with the immunoSEQ multiplex PCR, producing 87-bp fragments spanning the CDR3 region. The amplicons were sequenced using the Illumina HiSeq platform. As for how the authors treated the data: Synthetic template baselines were used to correct PCR bias computationally, reads within Hamming distance 2 were collapsed, and singletons that could not be merged were discarded. Reads were aligned to IMGT to assign V, D and J genes, CDR3 length, and insertions or deletions at six rearrangement sites. Clonotype counts were normalized to sorted cell number within each subset before computing true diversity and Gini coefficients with the tcR R package. Repertoire sharing was quantified using the overlap coefficient calculated on TCRB nucleotide sequences. Out-of-frame TCRB sequences from naive cells were analyzed as a proxy for the pre-selection repertoire. TCRdb provides this immuneACCESS table in a form limited to in-frame rearrangements. Some clones are lacking; in checked studies, under half of them reflect an unresolved V gene, and why the rest are absent is not known. V and J calls and clone size are copied from that table; D and trimming were computed from the DNA. The sample data list a few hundred thousand clones, and roughly an eighth of these were observed just once. More than 0.015% of the sample rests with the top ten.

The sequence is built from TRBV29-1 and TRBJ2-4; 11 of the junction bases match TRBD1. Sequencing was carried out using naive CD4+ T cells from blood. The intended sense of this specimen's cell subset or site label: true naive CD4+ T cells. The receptor was derived from a man younger than 40 with type 1 diabetes. The sequenced DNA is TGCAGCGCCGGGACAGGGGGGGACATTCAGTACTTC. This translates into CSAGTGGDIQYF.